Following are 28 T cell receptor delta chains from one sample sequenced in a study of γδ T cells in repeated Plasmodium falciparum infection (dated by TCRdb to 2020 to 2023). Receptors were amplified or captured by multiplex PCR. The run used an Illumina MiSeq. In TCRdb, clones were called once more from the public reads by CATT, and rows of identical DNA were later combined. The sample table holds around 52,000 delta-chain clones, of which over 1.5% were seen once. Approximately 16% of the sample comes from the top ten. For bulk TCR repertoire analysis, Vgamma9/Vdelta2+ and Vdelta2-negative gammadelta T cell populations were isolated by flow sorting from peripheral blood mononuclear cells. Sequencing was carried out using gamma-delta T cells from blood. These receptors originate from a pool of human donors (malaria-infected and uninfected, not separated).

This clone has a count of ten or more. This sequence is one base from a far larger clone and is likely a read error. Other DNA sequences in the same sample also yield this CDR3. This rearrangement joins TRDV1 to TRDJ1, with 10 bases fitting TRDD3. Germline V gene data show CDR1 as TSWWSYY and CDR2 as QGS. The CDR3 is 18 residues long. CDR3 residues: CALGTHLGDKYNTDKLIF. The CDR3 DNA sequence: TGTGCTCTTGGGACCCACCTGGGGGATAAGTATAACACCGATAAGCTCATCTTT.

Many counts were recorded for this clone. A much larger clone lies one base from this, so it may be a read error. This same CDR3 is encoded by further DNA sequences in the sample. The CDR3 reads CAFSSPTGLSWNTDKLIF. CDR3 bases: TGTGCTTTCTCCTCTCCTACTGGGTTGTCATGGAACACCGATAAACTCATCTTT. This rearrangement joins TRDV3 to TRDJ1; D possibly uses TRDD2 or TRDD3 (6 bases each). This CDR3 region has 18 residues. The V gene's germline CDR1 is TVYSNPD and CDR2 GDNSRS (reference sequence).

Concerning this clone: The TCRdb record carries a much larger clone's protein, which differs from this DNA's translation at residue 16; a read error is the likely cause, and the protein listed here is the DNA translation. There is no J gene call, but TRDV2 is given as the V gene; the D call in the table, TRDD3, was not verified against the DNA. Germline CDR1 reads GEAIGNYY; CDR2 reads EKD. This CDR3 has 17 residues. The CDR3 DNA sequence: TGTGCCTGTGACCCGACCCTAACAACTGGGGGGCACGATAAACTCACCTTT. Protein product: CACDPTLTTGGHDKLTF.

There are many counts of this clone. A read error likely explains why the TCRdb protein, taken from a much larger clone, differs from this DNA's translation at residue 3; the protein shown is translated from the DNA. The rearrangement joins TRDV2 to TRDJ1; 10 bases agree with TRDD3. CDR3 length: 18 amino acids. Germline CDR1 GEAIGNYY, CDR2 EKD. The CDR3 is CARDKGDTATSQTDKLIF. The CDR3 nucleotides read TGTGCCCGTGACAAGGGGGATACGGCCACATCGCAGACCGATAAACTCATCTTT.

A word on this clone: The TCRdb protein, from a much larger clone, departs from this DNA's translation at residue 14, likely by read error; the protein shown derives from the DNA. J is TRDJ1 and V is TRDV1; TRDD3 aligns across 7 bases. CDR1 TSWWSYY and CDR2 QGS come from the germline V gene. CDR3 size: 24 residues. V lost 2 bases and J lost 1; bases outside the gene matches: 31. For the CDR3, the DNA is TGTGCTCTTGGGGAAGGGGAAGGAACGGTCATTCCAGTACGGGGGATTGCCTGCACCGATAAACTCATCTTT. Translated: CALGEGEGTVIPVRGIACTDKLIF.

This clone was observed a few times. For this DNA, TCRdb reports the protein of a much larger clone, which diverges at residue 9, most likely from a read error; the protein presented here is translated directly from the DNA. V is TRDV3 and J is TRDJ1, with D possibly TRDD2 on 6 matching bases. TCRdb carries no J gene annotation; the J gene was assigned here by matching the DNA with germline. This CDR3 spans 17 amino acids. With 2 bases removed from V and 2 bases from J, the gap between germline ends came to 24 bases. The germline V gene encodes CDR1 TVYSNPD and CDR2 GDNSRS (reference sequence). The CDR3 spells CAFSSYRWTRRTDKLIF. The CDR3 DNA is TGTGCCTTTTCCTCCTACCGATGGACCCGTCGAACCGATAAACTCATCTTT.

Comments on this clone: The translation of this DNA and the TCRdb protein of a much larger clone differ at residue 15, probably owing to a read error; the protein shown here is translated from the DNA. This chain uses TRDV1 with TRDJ1; TRDD3 agrees at 13 bases. No J gene was available from TCRdb, and it was assigned here by a germline match of the DNA. The CDR3 has 21 amino acids. CDR1 is TSWWSYY and CDR2 is QGS in the germline V gene. V dropped 6 bases and J dropped 0; count of bases not matched to a gene: 19. The CDR3 DNA reads TGTGCTCTTGGCAAACGGTCCAACTGGGGGATACGAGGGGGGCACACCGATAAACTCATCTTT. Protein product: CALGKRSNWGIRGGHTDKLIF.

The table lists this clone with a few counts. The protein TCRdb gives is from a much larger clone and does not agree with this DNA's translation at residue 6, likely a read error; the protein shown here comes from the DNA. The rearrangement links TRDV1 to TRDJ1, with unresolved D. The CDR3 is 17 residues long. V lost 1 base to trimming and J lost 3 bases, with 18 bases between them. CDR1 is TSWWSYY, CDR2 QGS, per germline. This chain's CDR3 is CALGEQYPGYVSDKLIF. CDR3 nucleotides: TGTGCTCTTGGGGAACAGTATCCGGGGTATGTTTCCGATAAACTCATCTTT.

This clone was seen more than once but under ten times. This DNA's translation and the protein TCRdb lists, from a much larger clone, do not match at residue 12, likely due to a read error; the protein shown is translated from the DNA. This chain connects TRDV1 to TRDJ1, with D tentatively TRDD3 (5 bases). TCRdb lists no J gene, so it was determined here by aligning the DNA to germline. Trimming stripped 0 bases from V and 7 bases from J, with 27 bases between. Germline CDR1 is TSWWSYY and CDR2 is QGS. CDR3 size: 19 residues. CDR3 region: CALGELHIRSTEGRCKLIF. The CDR3 nucleotides read TGTGCTCTTGGGGAACTCCATATACGTAGTACTGAGGGAAGATGTAAACTCATCTTT.

This clone was picked up many times. The protein recorded in TCRdb matches a much larger clone and deviates from this DNA's translation at residue 13, suggesting a read error; the protein here is obtained by translating the DNA. The chain employs TRDV1 and TRDJ1; 11 nucleotides match TRDD3. V lost 4 bases, J lost 4 bases, and 29 bases stayed unmatched. CDR3 length: 23 amino acids. The germline gives CDR1 TSWWSYY, CDR2 QGS. The CDR3 nucleotides are TGTGCTCTTGGGGCCCGAATCCCCCGACTACGTACCCCCTTCTGGGGGATACTCGATAAACTCATCTTT. This encodes CALGARIPRLRTPFWGILDKLIF.

In its sample, this clone was seen a few times. The protein given by TCRdb reflects a much larger clone and differs at residue 11 from this DNA's translation, likely from a read error; the protein shown is the DNA's translation. The J gene is TRDJ1, the V gene TRDV1; 11 nucleotides match TRDD3. The J gene, not given by TCRdb, was assigned here from a germline match of the nucleotide sequence. This CDR3 is 23 amino acids long. Looked up from germline, CDR1 is TSWWSYY and CDR2 is QGS. Trimming removed 3 bases from V and 2 bases from J; junction bases left unmatched: 26. CDR3 nucleotides: TGTGCTCTTGGGGACCCTCACCCCTTCCGCCGACTGGGGGATAGGGAGAAAACCGATAAACTCATCTTT. It encodes CALGDPHPFRRLGDREKTDKLIF.

The sample holds many counts of this clone. A read error likely explains why the TCRdb protein, taken from a much larger clone, differs from this DNA's translation at residue 6; the protein shown is translated from the DNA. The chain recombines TRDV2 with TRDJ1; TRDD3 matches at 8 bases. The CDR3 has 20 residues. Germline values: CDR1 GEAIGNYY, CDR2 EKD. The V gene end was trimmed by 1 base and the J gene end by 0 bases; junction bases not matched to a gene: 18. CDR3 in amino acids: CACDTPPGTGGLLDTDKLIF. The CDR3 DNA reads TGTGCCTGTGACACTCCTCCCGGGACTGGGGGTCTACTGGACACCGATAAACTCATCTTT.

As for this clone: The protein TCRdb lists belongs to a much larger clone and differs from this DNA's translation at residue 5, which points to a read error; the protein shown is made from the DNA. This chain connects TRDV2 to TRDJ3; the match to TRDD3 covers 8 bases. The J gene, absent from TCRdb, was called here by matching the DNA to germline. The length of the CDR3 is 22 residues. Germline CDR1 reads GEAIGNYY; CDR2 reads EKD. J was trimmed by 0 bases and V by 3 bases; bases with no gene match: 18. The CDR3 DNA is TGTGCCTGTGACTTCGGCGCGTTTACTGGGGGCCCGAGCTCCTGGGACACCCGACAGATGTTTTTC. Translating gives CACDFGAFTGGPSSWDTRQMFF.

The sample holds many counts of this clone. TCRdb's entry gives the protein of a much larger clone, which mismatches this DNA's translation at residue 13, likely from a read error; the protein reported here is translated from the DNA. The chain has TRDV1 and TRDJ1, with a possible D match to TRDD2 (5 bases). TCRdb records no J gene; here it was assigned by comparing the DNA to germline. Trimming stripped 2 bases from V and 0 bases from J, with 25 bases between. Per the germline V gene, CDR1 is TSWWSYY and CDR2 is QGS. CDR3 length: 20 residues. DNA of the CDR3: TGTGCTCTTGGGGAAAGACAAACCCCAGGAGTACTTCCCCACACCGATAAACTCATCTTT. It is translated as CALGERQTPGVLPHTDKLIF.

In its sample, this clone was seen many times. A far larger clone is just one base off, so this is likely a read error. This sample also contains other DNA sequences that code for the same CDR3. This chain connects TRDV1 to TRDJ1; TRDD1 or TRDD3 may be the D gene (5 bases each). The CDR3 has 18 amino acids. Germline CDR1 reads TSWWSYY; CDR2 reads QGS. CDR3 region: CALGEIAQVVPHTDKLIF. DNA of the CDR3: TGTGCTCTCGGGGAAATTGCTCAAGTCGTCCCCCACACCGATAAACTCATCTTT.

This clone is judged large. The same CDR3 also results from other DNA sequences found in this sample. V usage is TRDV2 and J usage is TRDJ1; no definite D call. The germline V gene has CDR1 GEAIGNYY and CDR2 EKD. Trimming shortened V by 3 bases and J by 0 bases, and 10 bases separated the two germline ends. CDR3 size: 14 residues. The CDR3 sequence is CACDSLLNTDKLIF. The DNA for the CDR3 is TGTGCCTGTGACTCCTTACTTAACACCGATAAACTCATCTTT.

About this clone: This likely stems from a read error, as it lies one base from a far larger clone. This CDR3 is also generated by other DNA sequences in the sample. This chain joins TRDV1 and TRDJ1, with 12 positions matching TRDD3. This CDR3 region has 24 residues. CDR1 TSWWSYY and CDR2 QGS come from the germline V gene. Trimming at V came to 3 bases and at J to 0 bases, leaving 26 bases not matched to a gene. The CDR3 bases are TGTGCTCTTGGGGACCCCTTTCTAACTGGGGGATACAAGGTCTTAGGGCGTAACACCGATAAACTCATCTTT. It is translated as CALGDPFLTGGYKVLGRNTDKLIF.

This clone was found a few times. A far larger clone is a single base away, which makes a read error likely. Other DNA sequences of this sample code for an identical CDR3. The chain has TRDV2 and TRDJ3; TRDD3 aligns across 11 bases. TCRdb lists no J gene, so it was determined here by aligning the DNA to germline. The CDR3 sequence is 22 residues long. Germline CDR1 GEAIGNYY, CDR2 EKD. DNA of the CDR3: TGCGCCTGTGATGCAGTACTGGGGGATATTTTGCTCGACTCCTGGGACACCCGACAGATGTTTTTC. Amino acid sequence: CACDAVLGDILLDSWDTRQMFF.

This clone was counted a few times. One base separates it from a far larger clone, so it is likely a read error. The same CDR3 arises from other DNA sequences in this sample as well. The rearrangement uses TRDV2 and TRDJ1; D unclear. Germline CDR1 reads GEAIGNYY; CDR2 reads EKD. The CDR3 totals 14 residues. CDR3 bases: TGTGCATGTGACACCCCCTTTGTAGTTGAAGTACTCATCTTT. It codes for CACDTPFVVEVLIF.

This clone was counted ten times or more. TCRdb records a much larger clone's protein for this DNA, with a difference at residue 16 that likely arises from a read error; the protein given is the translation of the DNA. V gene TRDV1 combines with J gene TRDJ3; 9 bases align to TRDD3. The CDR3 is 24 amino acids. Germline trimming cut 0 bases from V and 2 bases from J; bases unmatched to any gene: 20. Germline CDR1 is TSWWSYY and CDR2 is QGS. CDR3 DNA: TGTGCTCTTGGGGAACTAAGGACGGGGGGATACTGCAAGGGAGGGCCCTGGGACACCCGACAGATGTTTTTC. This encodes CALGELRTGGYCKGGPWDTRQMFF.

Details on this clone: The protein held in TCRdb is that of a much larger clone and does not match this DNA's translation at residue 5, likely because of a read error; the protein shown is translated from the DNA. The chain carries TRDV2 and TRDJ3; 12 bases are a match to TRDD3. Per germline, CDR1 GEAIGNYY and CDR2 EKD. J gave up 1 base and V 3 bases, and 3 bases lay outside the gene matches. This CDR3 is 18 amino acids long. The CDR3 region is CACDAGGYASWDTRQMFF. As DNA, the CDR3 is TGTGCCTGTGACGCTGGGGGATACGCTTCCTGGGACACCCGACAGATGTTTTTC.

The sample holds a few counts of this clone. Given a far larger clone just one base away, this is likely a sequencing read error. Other DNA sequences in the sample encode the same CDR3. The V gene is TRDV1, the J gene TRDJ1, with D uncertain. The CDR3 totals 14 residues. Germline CDR1 TSWWSYY, CDR2 QGS. Trimming shortened V by 6 bases and J by 0 bases, and 11 bases separated the two germline ends. CDR3 DNA sequence: TGTGCTCTTGGTATTCCCAAGTACACCGATAAACTCATCTTT. Translating it yields CALGIPKYTDKLIF.

Many counts were recorded for this clone. Given a far larger clone just one base away, this is likely a sequencing read error. The same CDR3 arises from other DNA sequences in this sample as well. This chain uses TRDV1 with TRDJ1, with 13 nucleotides matching TRDD3. Germline V lookup: CDR1 TSWWSYY, CDR2 QGS. The CDR3 runs 22 residues. CDR3 amino acids: CALGELGSSRTGGYVDTDKLIF. CDR3 DNA sequence: TGTGCTCTTGGGGAACTGGGATCAAGTCGTACTGGGGGATACGTCGACACTGATAAACTCATCTTT.

This clone occurred many times. The protein given by TCRdb reflects a much larger clone and differs at residue 6 from this DNA's translation, likely from a read error; the protein shown is the DNA's translation. The rearrangement uses TRDV2 and TRDJ1; no reliable D call. Germline CDR1 and CDR2: GEAIGNYY and EKD. This CDR3 contains 16 residues. V dropped 3 bases and J dropped 0 bases, with 16 bases sitting between them. The DNA for the CDR3 is TGTGCCTGTGACTCGGCCCAATCAACTCACACCGATAAACTCATCTTT. It encodes CACDSAQSTHTDKLIF.

The rearrangement uses TRDV1 and TRDJ1; 10 nucleotides line up with TRDD3. Since TCRdb gives no J gene, matching the DNA to germline was used here to assign it. The CDR3 totals 26 residues. Germline assignment: CDR1 TSWWSYY and CDR2 QGS. V lost 2 bases, J lost 10 bases, and 43 bases stayed unmatched. CDR3 in amino acids: CALGELERPKMGVPANWGIFRSGLIF. DNA of the CDR3: TGTGCTCTTGGGGAATTAGAGAGGCCAAAAATGGGTGTTCCTGCGAACTGGGGGATTTTCAGGTCGGGACTCATCTTT.

This clone appeared many times. This sequence joins TRDV2 and TRDJ1, with 7 bases matching TRDD3. The CDR3 consists of 17 residues. The germline V gene encodes CDR1 GEAIGNYY and CDR2 EKD. V lost 0 bases and J lost 0; bases outside the gene matches: 9. Written as DNA, the CDR3 is TGTGCCTGTGACACCTGGGGGACTGAGGGGTACACCGATAAACTCATCTTT. It translates to CACDTWGTEGYTDKLIF.

Regarding this clone: The translation of this DNA and the TCRdb protein of a much larger clone differ at residue 15, probably owing to a read error; the protein shown here is translated from the DNA. The rearrangement joins TRDV2 to TRDJ1; 13 positions agree with TRDD3. The J gene was missing in TCRdb and was found by matching the end of the DNA to germline. From germline, CDR1 is GEAIGNYY and CDR2 EKD. The V and J ends lost 2 bases and 1 base, in that order; junction bases with no gene match: 18. The CDR3 spans 21 residues. The CDR3 sequence: CACDIKNWGIRPSVCTDKLIF. The CDR3 DNA is TGTGCCTGTGACATCAAGAACTGGGGGATACGCCCCTCCGTTTGCACCGATAAACTCATCTTT.

Remarks on this clone: This likely reflects a read error, since a far larger clone is one base away. Other nucleotide sequences in the sample specify the same CDR3. The genes are TRDV3 and TRDJ1; D may be TRDD2 (9 bases). Since TCRdb gives no J gene, matching the DNA to germline was used here to assign it. There are 20 residues in the CDR3. In germline, CDR1 is TVYSNPD, CDR2 GDNSRS (reference sequence). The CDR3 DNA reads as TGCGCCTCCCTTCCTACGATGCCTGCTGGGGGACCCAACCACACCGATAAACTCATCTTT. It translates to CASLPTMPAGGPNHTDKLIF.